The rows below give T cell receptor beta chains drawn from one sample of a study of blood T cell repertoires in COVID-19. The method was immunoSEQ multiplex PCR; TCRdb's version includes in-frame clones alone and lacks a portion of them. The sample includes approximately 150,000 clones, 70% to 90% seen only once; the top ten take about 2.5%. The sequencing input was peripheral blood. Receptor source: an elderly woman with COVID-19, enrolled during active disease. Both conserved end residues are part of each CDR3. Fields, in order: clone size, V gene, D gene, J gene, CDR3 DNA, CDR3 protein. A D gene is named only where the DNA matches it firmly. For some rows the clone size is stated as once, few or many, or as a class when expanded; others skip it.

abundance: .
v_gene: TRBV2
d_gene: .
j_gene: TRBJ2-1
CDR3nt: TGTGCCAGCAGTGAAAACAACGACAATGAGCAGTTCTTC
CDR3aa: CASSENNDNEQFF

abundance: .
v_gene: TRBV28
d_gene: TRBD1
j_gene: TRBJ2-7
CDR3nt: TGTGCCAGCACCGGGGAGACAGGGGGCATCTACGAGCAGTACTTC
CDR3aa: CASTGETGGIYEQYF

abundance: .
v_gene: TRBV1
d_gene: .
j_gene: TRBJ2-2
CDR3nt: TGCACCAGCAGCCAAGATAGGACTAGCGTAACCGGGGAGCTGTTTTTT
CDR3aa: CTSSQDRTSVTGELFF

abundance: .
v_gene: TRBV12-3/TRBV12-4
d_gene: TRBD2
j_gene: TRBJ2-3
CDR3nt: TGTGCCAGCAGACGAGCGGGAGCTGATACGCAGTATTTT
CDR3aa: CASRRAGADTQYF

abundance: .
v_gene: TRBV28
d_gene: TRBD2
j_gene: TRBJ2-3
CDR3nt: TGTGCCAGCAACCCGGGACTAGCGGGAGTAGGGACGCAGTATTTT
CDR3aa: CASNPGLAGVGTQYF

abundance: .
v_gene: TRBV10-3
d_gene: .
j_gene: TRBJ1-1
CDR3nt: TGTGCCATCAGACACACAGGGTCTGCTACTGAAGCTTTCTTT
CDR3aa: CAIRHTGSATEAFF

abundance: .
v_gene: TRBV9
d_gene: TRBD1
j_gene: TRBJ2-7
CDR3nt: TGTGCCAGCAGCCGCTACCCCCAGGGGGACTACGAGCAGTACTTC
CDR3aa: CASSRYPQGDYEQYF

abundance: .
v_gene: TRBV6-5
d_gene: TRBD2
j_gene: TRBJ2-5
CDR3nt: TGTGCCAGCAGTTCTCGACTAGCGGGAGGGCCAGTGTACTTC
CDR3aa: CASSSRLAGGPVYF

abundance: once
v_gene: TRBV20-1
d_gene: .
j_gene: TRBJ2-3
CDR3nt: TGCAGTGCTCGCGTCACAGATACGCAGTATTTT
CDR3aa: CSARVTDTQYF

abundance: .
v_gene: TRBV6-5
d_gene: TRBD1
j_gene: TRBJ1-4
CDR3nt: TGTGCCAGCAGAATAAGAGGGACAGGGAGGGAAAAACTGTTTTTT
CDR3aa: CASRIRGTGREKLFF

abundance: .
v_gene: TRBV5-4
d_gene: TRBD2
j_gene: TRBJ2-1
CDR3nt: TGTGCCAGCAAAATGACCGCCGGACTAGCGGGAGACAATGAGCAGTTCTTC
CDR3aa: CASKMTAGLAGDNEQFF

abundance: .
v_gene: TRBV6-2/TRBV6-3
d_gene: TRBD2
j_gene: TRBJ2-4
CDR3nt: TGTGCCAGCAGTTACTCGCCGGGACTAGCGGGAGTAAACATTCAGTACTTC
CDR3aa: CASSYSPGLAGVNIQYF

abundance: once
v_gene: TRBV18
d_gene: .
j_gene: TRBJ1-1
CDR3nt: TGTGCCAGCTCACCCCCTACAGTTTACACTGAAGCTTTCTTT
CDR3aa: CASSPPTVYTEAFF

abundance: .
v_gene: TRBV15
d_gene: .
j_gene: TRBJ1-1
CDR3nt: TGTGCCACCAGCAGAGCTGGCTCGTTGAACACTGAAGCTTTCTTT
CDR3aa: CATSRAGSLNTEAFF

abundance: many
v_gene: TRBV2
d_gene: .
j_gene: TRBJ1-5
CDR3nt: TGTGCCAGCAGTATTACTAGAAGCAATCAGCCCCAGCATTTT
CDR3aa: CASSITRSNQPQHF

abundance: .
v_gene: TRBV6-4
d_gene: .
j_gene: TRBJ2-1
CDR3nt: TGTGCCAGCAGTGGAGTGAGGGCAGATGAGCAGTTCTTC
CDR3aa: CASSGVRADEQFF

abundance: .
v_gene: TRBV5-1
d_gene: .
j_gene: TRBJ2-7
CDR3nt: TGCGCCAGCAGCCCCGGACTGAATTCCTACGAGCAGTACTTC
CDR3aa: CASSPGLNSYEQYF

abundance: .
v_gene: TRBV7-8
d_gene: TRBD2
j_gene: TRBJ2-7
CDR3nt: TGTGCCAGCAGCCCCCTGGTAGCGGGATATGGCGAGCAGTACTTC
CDR3aa: CASSPLVAGYGEQYF

abundance: few
v_gene: TRBV15
d_gene: .
j_gene: TRBJ1-1
CDR3nt: TGTGCCACCAGCAGAGACAGGGCCTCGGAAGCTTTCTTT
CDR3aa: CATSRDRASEAFF

abundance: .
v_gene: TRBV7-2
d_gene: TRBD1
j_gene: TRBJ1-6
CDR3nt: TGTGCCAGCAGCTTAGCATCGACAGGGAATAATTCACCCCTCCACTTT
CDR3aa: CASSLASTGNNSPLHF

abundance: .
v_gene: TRBV18
d_gene: .
j_gene: TRBJ2-7
CDR3nt: TGTGCCAGCTCACCACTACTGGGGCGGGAGCAGTACTTC
CDR3aa: CASSPLLGREQYF

abundance: .
v_gene: TRBV18
d_gene: .
j_gene: TRBJ2-3
CDR3nt: TGTGCCAGCTCACCGAGCACTCTCGGGGCAGATACGCAGTATTTT
CDR3aa: CASSPSTLGADTQYF

abundance: .
v_gene: TRBV18
d_gene: .
j_gene: TRBJ2-1
CDR3nt: TGTGCCAGCTCACCCCGGTTTAGCAGGGCAAACAATGAGCAGTTCTTC
CDR3aa: CASSPRFSRANNEQFF

abundance: .
v_gene: TRBV10-3
d_gene: TRBD2
j_gene: TRBJ2-4
CDR3nt: TGTGCCATCAGTCCTGGACTAGCGGGAGCCAAAAACATTCAGTACTTC
CDR3aa: CAISPGLAGAKNIQYF

abundance: .
v_gene: TRBV25-1
d_gene: .
j_gene: TRBJ1-2
CDR3nt: TGTGCCAGCAGTCAGGGTAGCGGCTACACCTTC
CDR3aa: CASSQGSGYTF

abundance: once
v_gene: TRBV19
d_gene: .
j_gene: TRBJ1-5
CDR3nt: TGTGCCAGTAGTATAGGAGGATTGGGTACCCAGCCCCAGCATTTT
CDR3aa: CASSIGGLGTQPQHF

abundance: once
v_gene: TRBV5-8
d_gene: TRBD2
j_gene: TRBJ2-3
CDR3nt: TGTGCCAGCAGCTTTACTAGCGGGACGATCCCAGATACGCAGTATTTT
CDR3aa: CASSFTSGTIPDTQYF

abundance: .
v_gene: TRBV14
d_gene: .
j_gene: TRBJ2-1
CDR3nt: TGTGCCAGCAGCCGTTCTAGCGCCTCCTACAATGAGCAGTTCTTC
CDR3aa: CASSRSSASYNEQFF

abundance: .
v_gene: TRBV7-9
d_gene: .
j_gene: TRBJ2-1
CDR3nt: TGTGCCAGCACAGAAAGCGGAGCGTACAATGAGCAGTTCTTC
CDR3aa: CASTESGAYNEQFF

abundance: .
v_gene: TRBV18
d_gene: TRBD1
j_gene: TRBJ1-5
CDR3nt: TGTGCCAGCTCACCAGGACAGGGGTTCGATCAGCCCCAGCATTTT
CDR3aa: CASSPGQGFDQPQHF

abundance: .
v_gene: TRBV5-1
d_gene: TRBD2
j_gene: TRBJ2-2
CDR3nt: TGCGCCAGCAGCGCGGGAGGGCCGAACACCGGGGAGCTGTTTTTT
CDR3aa: CASSAGGPNTGELFF

abundance: once
v_gene: TRBV13
d_gene: TRBD1
j_gene: TRBJ1-1
CDR3nt: TGTGCCAGCAGCCACAAGGGGGCGAGGGGGACTGAAGCTTTCTTT
CDR3aa: CASSHKGARGTEAFF

abundance: .
v_gene: TRBV7-2
d_gene: TRBD2
j_gene: TRBJ2-3
CDR3nt: TGTGCCAGCATAACTAGCGGGGGCACAGATACGCAGTATTTT
CDR3aa: CASITSGGTDTQYF

abundance: .
v_gene: TRBV10-3
d_gene: .
j_gene: TRBJ1-1
CDR3nt: TGTGCCATCAGGCCAACCGCAGGGAACACTGAAGCTTTCTTT
CDR3aa: CAIRPTAGNTEAFF

abundance: once
v_gene: TRBV7-9
d_gene: TRBD2
j_gene: TRBJ2-2
CDR3nt: TGTGCCAGCAGCCCCACAGAAACTAGCGGGAGTACCGGGGAGCTGTTTTTT
CDR3aa: CASSPTETSGSTGELFF

abundance: .
v_gene: TRBV5-1
d_gene: TRBD2
j_gene: TRBJ2-6
CDR3nt: TGCGCCAGCAGCCTAGAGGTTAGGCGGGAGGGCCCTGGGGCCAACGTCCTGACTTTC
CDR3aa: CASSLEVRREGPGANVLTF

abundance: .
v_gene: TRBV6-2/TRBV6-3
d_gene: .
j_gene: TRBJ1-5
CDR3nt: TGTGCCAGCACCCCTAATGTGGGGGCCCTAAGCAATCAGCCCCAGCATTTT
CDR3aa: CASTPNVGALSNQPQHF

abundance: once
v_gene: TRBV6-6
d_gene: .
j_gene: TRBJ1-2
CDR3nt: TGTGCCAGCAGTACCCCCGGGGAGCGTGGGTATGGCTACACCTTC
CDR3aa: CASSTPGERGYGYTF

abundance: .
v_gene: TRBV9
d_gene: TRBD2
j_gene: TRBJ2-3
CDR3nt: TGTGCCAGCAGCGTAGGGGCTAGCGGAAGTGGGACAGATACGCAGTATTTT
CDR3aa: CASSVGASGSGTDTQYF

abundance: .
v_gene: TRBV4-3
d_gene: .
j_gene: TRBJ2-7
CDR3nt: TGCGCCAGCAGCCAACAACAGGGCTACGAGCAGTACTTC
CDR3aa: CASSQQQGYEQYF

abundance: .
v_gene: TRBV7-9
d_gene: TRBD1
j_gene: TRBJ1-2
CDR3nt: TGTGCCAGCAGCCTGAGGACAGGGTCAGCGTATGGCTACACCTTC
CDR3aa: CASSLRTGSAYGYTF

abundance: .
v_gene: TRBV9
d_gene: .
j_gene: TRBJ1-3
CDR3nt: TGTGCCAGCAGCCCTCAGACATTGCCCTCTGGAAACACCATATATTTT
CDR3aa: CASSPQTLPSGNTIYF

abundance: .
v_gene: TRBV6-5
d_gene: .
j_gene: TRBJ1-3
CDR3nt: TGTGCCGGAGGGGGAGGGATAACTGGAAACACCATATATTTT
CDR3aa: CAGGGGITGNTIYF

abundance: .
v_gene: TRBV4-3
d_gene: TRBD1
j_gene: TRBJ2-7
CDR3nt: TGCGCCAGCAGCCGGGGACAGGGAGACGTCTACGAGCAGTACTTC
CDR3aa: CASSRGQGDVYEQYF

abundance: .
v_gene: TRBV9
d_gene: .
j_gene: TRBJ1-1
CDR3nt: TGTGCCAGCAGTCCCCGGGGGGCCGGTAACACTGAAGCTTTCTTT
CDR3aa: CASSPRGAGNTEAFF